These 7 T cell receptor beta chains were all obtained from the same sample, sequenced in a study of cytomegalovirus exposure and HLA in healthy donors. Both 60 Vbeta primers and 13 Jbeta primers went into the PCR. TCRdb's table, derived via immunoSEQ multiplex PCR, lists solely in-frame clones and lacks some. This table has around 200,000 clones, around 80% appearing once. The sample consisted of PBMCs. These receptors came from a woman aged 25-40 years in good health and CMV-seropositive.

This chain links TRBV2 with TRBJ2-7; 9 nucleotides line up with TRBD2. Looked up from germline, CDR1 is SNHLY and CDR2 is FYNNEI. The trim removed 6 bases at V and 2 bases at J, leaving 8 bases unmatched. This CDR3 is 15 amino acids long. The DNA of the CDR3 is TGTGCCAGCAGATGGAATAGCGGGGGCACCTACGAGCAGTACTTC. Encoded protein: CASRWNSGGTYEQYF.

The rearrangement links TRBV7-9 to TRBJ2-7, with D perhaps TRBD2 (5 bases). V was clipped by 5 bases and J by 6 bases, with 17 bases between them. The germline CDR1 and CDR2 sequences are SEHNR and FQNEAQ (reference sequence). The CDR3 consists of 14 residues. CDR3 sequence: CASSRDRTLIEQYF. The CDR3, as DNA: TGTGCCAGCAGCCGGGATCGAACACTAATCGAGCAGTACTTC.

This chain connects TRBV7-2 to TRBJ2-2; D gene unclear. Between the trimmed V and J ends, which lost 4 bases and 0 bases, there was a span of 15 bases. The CDR3 sequence is 17 residues long. CDR1 is SGHTA and CDR2 is FQGNSA in the germline V gene. Written as DNA, the CDR3 is TGTGCCAGCAGCTCCTTGAGAACGAAAACGAACACCGGGGAGCTGTTTTTT. Residues: CASSSLRTKTNTGELFF.

The chain joins TRBV4-1 to TRBJ2-7, with TRBD2 identical over 9 bases. The germline gives CDR1 MGHRA, CDR2 YSYEKL. Trimming cost V 1 base and J 4 bases; bases outside gene matches: 8. The CDR3 sequence is 16 residues long. The DNA of the CDR3 is TGCGCCAGCAGCCAAGGAGGCGGGAGGGGGAGATACGAGCAGTACTTC. This gives the protein CASSQGGGRGRYEQYF.

The CDR3 DNA follows: TGTGCCAGCACCACAGGGCTAGCGGAGATCAATGAGCAGTTCTTC. Translated: CASTTGLAEINEQFF. The chain combines TRBV7-2 with TRBJ2-1; TRBD2 is a possible D gene (7 bases). CDR1 SGHTA and CDR2 FQGNSA come from the germline V gene. The CDR3 is 15 residues long. The germline V and J ends were trimmed by 7 bases and 6 bases, with 19 bases remaining between them.

The CDR3 region has the DNA TGTGCCAGCAGGCCACCGACAGGTAGTTTGGGCACTGAAGCTTTCTTT. This translates into CASRPPTGSLGTEAFF. The chain combines TRBV2 with TRBJ1-1; D possibly corresponds to TRBD1 (6 bases). Trimming stripped 6 bases from V and 4 bases from J, with 21 bases between. Per germline, CDR1 SNHLY and CDR2 FYNNEI. This CDR3 region has 16 residues.

This chain joins TRBV7-2 and TRBJ2-7; TRBD2 matches 10 bases. V dropped 5 bases and J dropped 2; count of bases not matched to a gene: 9. CDR3 length: 16 residues. The germline V gene encodes CDR1 SGHTA and CDR2 FQGNSA. This CDR3 is CASSPGSGGSTYEQYF. The CDR3 DNA reads TGTGCCAGCAGCCCCGGTAGCGGGGGGAGCACCTACGAGCAGTACTTC.